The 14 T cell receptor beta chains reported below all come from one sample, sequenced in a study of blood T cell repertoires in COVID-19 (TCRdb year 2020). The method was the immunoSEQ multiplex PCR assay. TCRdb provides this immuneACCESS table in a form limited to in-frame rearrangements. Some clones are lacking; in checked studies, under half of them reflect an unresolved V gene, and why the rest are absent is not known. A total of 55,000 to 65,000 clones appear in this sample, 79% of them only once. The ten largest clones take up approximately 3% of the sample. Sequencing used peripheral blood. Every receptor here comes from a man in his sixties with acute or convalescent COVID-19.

This CDR3 reads CATSIGWGEDQPQHF. The DNA of the CDR3 is TGTGCCACCAGTATCGGTTGGGGGGAGGATCAGCCCCAGCATTTT. The rearrangement uses TRBV24-1 and TRBJ1-5, with a weak D call TRBD1 (5 bases). Germline V gene sequence: CDR1 KGHDR, CDR2 SFDVKD. CDR3 length: 15 residues. V shed 6 bases and J shed 5 bases, with 16 bases lying between them.

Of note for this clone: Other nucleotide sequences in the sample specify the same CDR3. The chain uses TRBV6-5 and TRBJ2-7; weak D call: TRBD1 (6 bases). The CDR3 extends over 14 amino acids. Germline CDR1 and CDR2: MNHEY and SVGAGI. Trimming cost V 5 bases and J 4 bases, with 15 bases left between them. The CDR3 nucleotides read TGTGCCAGCAGTAGAGACAGGTCAGGGTACGAGCAGTACTTC. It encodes CASSRDRSGYEQYF.

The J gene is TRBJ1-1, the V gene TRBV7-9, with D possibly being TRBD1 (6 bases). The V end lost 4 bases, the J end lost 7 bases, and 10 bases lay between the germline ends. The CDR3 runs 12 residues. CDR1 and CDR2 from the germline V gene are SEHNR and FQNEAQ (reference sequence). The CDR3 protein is CASSSDSYEAFF. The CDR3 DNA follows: TGTGCCAGCAGCTCGGACAGTTATGAAGCTTTCTTT.

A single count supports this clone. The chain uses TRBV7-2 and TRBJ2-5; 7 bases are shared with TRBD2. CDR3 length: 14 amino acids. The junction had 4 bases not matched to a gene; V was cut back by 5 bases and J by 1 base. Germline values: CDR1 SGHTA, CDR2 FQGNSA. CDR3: CASSVSSGQETQYF. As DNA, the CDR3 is TGTGCCAGCAGCGTATCTAGCGGCCAAGAGACCCAGTACTTC.

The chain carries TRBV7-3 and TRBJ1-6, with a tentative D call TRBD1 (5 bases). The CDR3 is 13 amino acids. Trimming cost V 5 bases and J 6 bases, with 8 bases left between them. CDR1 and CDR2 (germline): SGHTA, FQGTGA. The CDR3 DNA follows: TGTGCCAGCAGCCCCGGGGGTAATTCACCCCTCCACTTT. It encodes CASSPGGNSPLHF.

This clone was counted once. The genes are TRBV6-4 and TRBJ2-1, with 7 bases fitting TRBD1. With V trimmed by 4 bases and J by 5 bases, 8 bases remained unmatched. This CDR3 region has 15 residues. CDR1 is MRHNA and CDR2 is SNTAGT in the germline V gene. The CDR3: CASSAGGPLNNEQFF. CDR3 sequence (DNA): TGTGCCAGCAGTGCAGGGGGACCCCTTAACAATGAGCAGTTCTTC.

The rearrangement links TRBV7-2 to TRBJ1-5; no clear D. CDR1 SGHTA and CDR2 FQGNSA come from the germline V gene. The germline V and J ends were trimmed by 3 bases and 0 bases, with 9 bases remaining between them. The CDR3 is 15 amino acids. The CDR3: CASSFSGSSNQPQHF. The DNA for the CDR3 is TGTGCCAGCAGCTTCTCAGGAAGTAGCAATCAGCCCCAGCATTTT.

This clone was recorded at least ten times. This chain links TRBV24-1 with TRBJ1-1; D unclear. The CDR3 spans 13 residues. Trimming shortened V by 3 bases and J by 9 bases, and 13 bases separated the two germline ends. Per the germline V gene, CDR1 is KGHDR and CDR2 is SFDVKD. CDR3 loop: CATSDAGSGKAFF. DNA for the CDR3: TGTGCCACCAGTGATGCCGGGTCGGGGAAAGCTTTCTTT.

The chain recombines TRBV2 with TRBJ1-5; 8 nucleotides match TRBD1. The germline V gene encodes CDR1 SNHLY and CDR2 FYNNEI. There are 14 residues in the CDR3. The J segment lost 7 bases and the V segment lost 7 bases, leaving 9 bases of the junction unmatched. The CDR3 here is CASTAATGEQPQHF. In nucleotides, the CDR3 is TGTGCCAGCACCGCCGCGACAGGGGAGCAGCCCCAGCATTTT.

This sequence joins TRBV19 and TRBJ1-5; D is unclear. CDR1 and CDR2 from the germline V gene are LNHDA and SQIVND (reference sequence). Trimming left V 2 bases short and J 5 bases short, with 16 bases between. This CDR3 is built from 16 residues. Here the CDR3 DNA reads TGTGCCAGTAGTATACGGTCCTCTAATGGAGATCAGCCCCAGCATTTT. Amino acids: CASSIRSSNGDQPQHF.

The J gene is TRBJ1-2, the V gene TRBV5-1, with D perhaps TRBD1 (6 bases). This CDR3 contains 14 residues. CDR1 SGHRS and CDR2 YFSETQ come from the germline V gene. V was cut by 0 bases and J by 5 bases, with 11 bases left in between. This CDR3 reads CASSLERGSYGYTF. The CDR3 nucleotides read TGCGCCAGCAGCTTGGAGAGGGGGTCTTATGGCTACACCTTC.

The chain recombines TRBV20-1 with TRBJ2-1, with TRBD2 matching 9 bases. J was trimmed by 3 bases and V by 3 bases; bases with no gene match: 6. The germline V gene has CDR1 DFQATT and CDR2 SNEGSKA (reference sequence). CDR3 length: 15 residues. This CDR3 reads CSASKPSGDYNEQFF. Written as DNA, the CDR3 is TGCAGTGCTAGTAAGCCTAGCGGGGACTACAATGAGCAGTTCTTC.

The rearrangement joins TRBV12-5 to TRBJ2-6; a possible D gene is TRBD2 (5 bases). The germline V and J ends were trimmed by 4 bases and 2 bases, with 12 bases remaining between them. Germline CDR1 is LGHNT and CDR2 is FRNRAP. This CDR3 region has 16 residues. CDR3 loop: CASGSLRGTGANVLTF. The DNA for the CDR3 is TGTGCTAGTGGTTCCCTCCGGGGAACTGGGGCCAACGTCCTGACTTTC. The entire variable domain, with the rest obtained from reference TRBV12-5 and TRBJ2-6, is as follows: DARVTQTPRHKVTEMGQEVTMRCQPILGHNTVFWYRQTMMQGLELLAYFRNRAPLDDSGMPKDRFSAEMPDATLATLKIQPSEPRDSAVYFCASGSLRGTGANVLTFGAGSRLTVL.

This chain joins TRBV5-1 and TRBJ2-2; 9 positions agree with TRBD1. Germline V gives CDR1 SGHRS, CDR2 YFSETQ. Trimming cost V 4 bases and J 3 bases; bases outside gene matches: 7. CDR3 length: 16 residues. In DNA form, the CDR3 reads TGCGCCAGCAGCCAGGGACAGGGTCAGTACACCGGGGAGCTGTTTTTT. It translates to CASSQGQGQYTGELFF.